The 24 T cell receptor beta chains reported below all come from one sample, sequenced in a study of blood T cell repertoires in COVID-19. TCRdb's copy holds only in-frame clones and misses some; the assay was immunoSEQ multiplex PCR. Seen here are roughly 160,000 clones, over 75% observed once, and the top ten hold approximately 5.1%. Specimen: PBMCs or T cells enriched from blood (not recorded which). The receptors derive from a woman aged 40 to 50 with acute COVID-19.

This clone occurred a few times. The CDR3 bases are TGTGCCAGCAACCTACTTGAGAGCTCCTACAATGAGCAGTTCTTC. This sequence encodes CASNLLESSYNEQFF. This chain connects TRBV6-5 to TRBJ2-1; D is ambiguous. Trimming took 7 bases from V and 0 from J, leaving 13 bases between them. Germline V gene lookup returns CDR1 MNHEY and CDR2 SVGAGI. CDR3 length equals 15 residues.

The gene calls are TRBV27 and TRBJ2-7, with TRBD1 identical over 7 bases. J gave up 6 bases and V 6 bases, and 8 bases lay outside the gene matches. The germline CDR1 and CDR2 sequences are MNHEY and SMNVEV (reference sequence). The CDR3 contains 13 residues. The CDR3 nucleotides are TGTGCCAGCAGACATACAGGGGTGGGCGAGCAGTACTTC. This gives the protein CASRHTGVGEQYF.

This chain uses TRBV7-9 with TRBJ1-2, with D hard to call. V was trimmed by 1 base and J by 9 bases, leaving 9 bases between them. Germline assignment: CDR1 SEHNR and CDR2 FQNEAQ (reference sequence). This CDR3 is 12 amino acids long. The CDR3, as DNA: TGTGCCAGCAGCTTAGGGTCAGGAAGCTACACCTTC. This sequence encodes CASSLGSGSYTF.

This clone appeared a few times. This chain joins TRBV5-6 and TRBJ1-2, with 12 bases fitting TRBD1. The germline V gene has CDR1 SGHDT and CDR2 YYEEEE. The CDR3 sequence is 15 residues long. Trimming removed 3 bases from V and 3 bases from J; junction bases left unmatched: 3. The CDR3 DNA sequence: TGTGCCAGCAGCTCTGGGACAGGGGGCGACTATGGCTACACCTTC. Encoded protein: CASSSGTGGDYGYTF.

The CDR3 loop is CASSPGGVGAFF. The CDR3 nucleotides read TGTGCCAGCTCACCTGGAGGGGTTGGAGCTTTCTTT. V usage is TRBV18 and J usage is TRBJ1-1, with a tentative D call TRBD1 (5 bases). From germline, CDR1 is KGHSH and CDR2 LQKENI. The CDR3 extends over 12 amino acids. V was trimmed by 3 bases and J by 10 bases, leaving 12 bases between them.

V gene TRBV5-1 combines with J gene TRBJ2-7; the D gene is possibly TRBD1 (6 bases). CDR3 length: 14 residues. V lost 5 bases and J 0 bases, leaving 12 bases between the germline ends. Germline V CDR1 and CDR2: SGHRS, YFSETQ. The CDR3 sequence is CASRAGTSSYEQYF. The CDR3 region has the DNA TGCGCCAGCAGAGCCGGGACATCCTCCTACGAGCAGTACTTC.

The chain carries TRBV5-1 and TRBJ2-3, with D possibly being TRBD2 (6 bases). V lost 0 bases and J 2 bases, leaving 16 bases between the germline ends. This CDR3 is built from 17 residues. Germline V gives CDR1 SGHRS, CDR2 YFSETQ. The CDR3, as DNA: TGCGCCAGCAGCTTGGCGGGTCCGGGACTGAACACAGATACGCAGTATTTT. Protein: CASSLAGPGLNTDTQYF.

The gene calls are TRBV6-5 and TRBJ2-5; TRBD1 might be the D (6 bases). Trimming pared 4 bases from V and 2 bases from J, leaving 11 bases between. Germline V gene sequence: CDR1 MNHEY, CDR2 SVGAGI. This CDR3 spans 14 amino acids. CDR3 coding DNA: TGTGCCAGCAGTTTCGGACAGTCACAAGAGACCCAGTACTTC. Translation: CASSFGQSQETQYF.

The CDR3 region is CASSADRGVYQETQYF. The CDR3 DNA reads TGTGCCAGCAGCGCGGACAGGGGAGTGTACCAAGAGACCCAGTACTTC. V gene TRBV11-1 combines with J gene TRBJ2-5; 9 nucleotides match TRBD1. J gave up 0 bases and V 5 bases, and 7 bases lay outside the gene matches. The length of the CDR3 is 16 residues. Germline CDR1 reads SGHAT; CDR2 reads FQDESV (reference sequence). Using reference TRBV11-1 and TRBJ2-5 for the parts outside the CDR3, the full variable domain is EAEVAQSPRYKITEKSQAVAFWCDPISGHATLYWYRQILGQGPELLVQFQDESVVDDSQLPKDRFSAERLKGVDSTLKIQPAELGDSAMYLCASSADRGVYQETQYFGPGTRLLVL.

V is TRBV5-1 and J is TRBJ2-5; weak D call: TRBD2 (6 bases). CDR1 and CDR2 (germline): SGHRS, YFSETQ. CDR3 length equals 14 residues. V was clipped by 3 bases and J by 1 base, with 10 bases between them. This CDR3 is CASSSGTPQETQYF. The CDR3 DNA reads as TGCGCCAGCAGCTCTGGGACTCCCCAAGAGACCCAGTACTTC.

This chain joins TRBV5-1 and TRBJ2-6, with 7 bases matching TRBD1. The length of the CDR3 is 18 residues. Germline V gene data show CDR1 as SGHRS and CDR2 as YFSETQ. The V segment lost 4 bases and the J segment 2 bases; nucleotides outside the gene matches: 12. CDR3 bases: TGCGCCAGCAGCCACTCCGGGACAGCGAATCCTGGGGCCAACGTCCTGACTTTC. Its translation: CASSHSGTANPGANVLTF.

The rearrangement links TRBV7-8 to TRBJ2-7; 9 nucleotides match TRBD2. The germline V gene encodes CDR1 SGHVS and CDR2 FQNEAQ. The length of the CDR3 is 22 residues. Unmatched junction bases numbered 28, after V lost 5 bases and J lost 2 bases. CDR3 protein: CASSRLNPHPWREGLETYEQYV. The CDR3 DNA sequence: TGTGCCAGCAGCCGACTTAACCCCCACCCTTGGCGGGAGGGCCTAGAGACCTACGAGCAGTACGTC.

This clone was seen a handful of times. DNA of the CDR3: TGTGCCAGCAGCTTATGGGGCAGTGACACAGATACGCAGTATTTT. As protein: CASSLWGSDTDTQYF. The gene calls are TRBV7-9 and TRBJ2-3; a possible D gene is TRBD1 (5 bases). Germline CDR1 SEHNR, CDR2 FQNEAQ (reference sequence). Trimming took off 2 bases at V and 2 bases at J, with 11 bases between the two ends. The CDR3 contains 15 residues.

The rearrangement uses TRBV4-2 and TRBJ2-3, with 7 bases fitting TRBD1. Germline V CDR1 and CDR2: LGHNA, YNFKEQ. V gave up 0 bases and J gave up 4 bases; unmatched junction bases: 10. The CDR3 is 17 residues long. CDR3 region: CASSQDPDRALPDTQYF. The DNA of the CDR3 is TGTGCCAGCAGCCAAGATCCCGACAGGGCATTGCCAGATACGCAGTATTTT.

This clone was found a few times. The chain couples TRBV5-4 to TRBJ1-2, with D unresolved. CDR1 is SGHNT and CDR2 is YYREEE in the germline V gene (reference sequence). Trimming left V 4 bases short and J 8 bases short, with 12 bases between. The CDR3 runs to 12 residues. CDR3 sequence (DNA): TGTGCCAGCAGCACTGGGCGCCGGGGCTACACCTTC. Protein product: CASSTGRRGYTF. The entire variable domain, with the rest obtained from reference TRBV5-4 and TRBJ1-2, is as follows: ETGVTQSPTHLIKTRGQQVTLRCSSQSGHNTVSWYQQALGQGPQFIFQYYREEENGRGNFPPRFSGLQFPNYSSELNVNALELDDSALYLCASSTGRRGYTFGSGTRLTVV.

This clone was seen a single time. CDR3 DNA sequence: TGTGCCAGCCCCCCGAGGGACTATTCGAATGAGCAGTTCTTC. Translating it yields CASPPRDYSNEQFF. The chain combines TRBV2 with TRBJ2-1; 7 bases line up with TRBD2. The CDR3 has 14 amino acids. The V gene's germline CDR1 is SNHLY and CDR2 FYNNEI. The J segment lost 7 bases and the V segment lost 8 bases, leaving 11 bases of the junction unmatched.

The CDR3 reads CASSEGPGTGFLYGYTF. The CDR3 bases are TGTGCCAGCAGTGAGGGCCCCGGGACAGGGTTCCTATATGGCTACACCTTC. This chain connects TRBV25-1 to TRBJ1-2, with 9 bases that match TRBD1. Trimming at V came to 3 bases and at J to 5 bases, leaving 13 bases not matched to a gene. This CDR3 contains 17 residues. The V gene's germline CDR1 is MGHDK and CDR2 SYGVNS.

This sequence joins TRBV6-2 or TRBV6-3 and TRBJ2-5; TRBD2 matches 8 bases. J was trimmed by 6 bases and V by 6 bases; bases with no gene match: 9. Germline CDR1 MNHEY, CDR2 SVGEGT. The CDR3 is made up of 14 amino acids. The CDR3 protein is CASSRAGGRQTQYF. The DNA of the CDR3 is TGTGCCAGCAGCCGTGCGGGAGGAAGACAGACCCAGTACTTC.

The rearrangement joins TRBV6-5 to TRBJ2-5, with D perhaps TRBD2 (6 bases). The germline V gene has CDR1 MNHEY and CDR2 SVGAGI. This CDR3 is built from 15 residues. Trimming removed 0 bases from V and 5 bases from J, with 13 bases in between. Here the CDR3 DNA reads TGTGCCAGCAGTTACTCGGCCGGGAGAGGGGAGACCCAGTACTTC. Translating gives CASSYSAGRGETQYF.

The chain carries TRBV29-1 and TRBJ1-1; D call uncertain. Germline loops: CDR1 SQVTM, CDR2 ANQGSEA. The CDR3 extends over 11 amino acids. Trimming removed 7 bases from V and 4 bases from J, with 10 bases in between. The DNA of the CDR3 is TGCAGCGGCCGAGGTAGCACTGAAGCTTTCTTT. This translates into CSGRGSTEAFF. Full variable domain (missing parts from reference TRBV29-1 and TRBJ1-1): SAVISQKPSRDICQRGTSLTIQCQVDSQVTMMFWYRQQPGQSLTLIATANQGSEATYESGFVIDKFPISRPNLTFSTLTVSNMSPEDSSIYLCSGRGSTEAFFGQGTRLTVV.

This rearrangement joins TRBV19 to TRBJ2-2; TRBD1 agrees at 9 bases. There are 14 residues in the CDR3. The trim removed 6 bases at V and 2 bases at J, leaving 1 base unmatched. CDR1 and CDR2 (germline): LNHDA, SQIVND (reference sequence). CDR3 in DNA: TGTGCCAGTAGACAGGGGGCAAACACCGGGGAGCTGTTTTTT. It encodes CASRQGANTGELFF.

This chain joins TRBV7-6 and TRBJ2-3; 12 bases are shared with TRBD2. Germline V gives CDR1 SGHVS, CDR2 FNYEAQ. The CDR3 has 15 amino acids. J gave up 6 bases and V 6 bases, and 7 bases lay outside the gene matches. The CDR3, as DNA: TGTGCCAGCAGGTCTCTAGCGGGAGGGCAGGATACGCAGTATTTT. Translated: CASRSLAGGQDTQYF.

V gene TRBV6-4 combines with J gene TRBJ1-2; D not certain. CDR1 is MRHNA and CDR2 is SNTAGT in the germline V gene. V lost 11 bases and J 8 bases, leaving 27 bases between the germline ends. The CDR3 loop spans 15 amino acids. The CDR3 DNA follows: TGTGCCTCCTCTCGGGCTGCCTCGCCAACGGGGGGCTACACCTTC. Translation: CASSRAASPTGGYTF.

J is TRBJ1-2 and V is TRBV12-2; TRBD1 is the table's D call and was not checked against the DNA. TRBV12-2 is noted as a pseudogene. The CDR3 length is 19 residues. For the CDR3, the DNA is TGTGCAAGTCGCTTAGCGGAGTTTTCCCTACGACAGGAAATCTATGGCTACACCTTC. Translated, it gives CASRLAEFSLRQEIYGYTF.